The 17 T cell receptor beta chains reported below all come from one sample, sequenced in a study of human T cells and chemical hapten exposure. The time point: patch test 3, about 24 weeks after DPC sensitization. Specified treatment: therapeutic diphenylcyclopropenone sensitization with weekly scalp DPC. TCRdb re-derived calls from the RACE reads in MiXCR, one entry per CDR3 protein. The sample consists of about 190,000 distinct CDR3 sequences, 20% to 25% of them appearing once. Sequenced here: whole blood, sampled in connection with sensitization to the hapten diphenylcyclopropenone (DPC). The receptors shown here come from a middle-aged woman with alopecia areata. Some clones in this sample may be carry-over from other donors' samples.

The chain couples TRBV12-3 or TRBV12-4 to TRBJ2-7, with D perhaps matching TRBD2 (6 bases). The ends were cut back, 7 bases at V and 7 bases at J, with 17 bases in the middle. There are 13 residues in the CDR3. CDR3 in DNA: TGTGCCAGCACCCATGGAGGGCCTCGTGAGCAGTACTTC. Residues: CASTHGGPREQYF.

V and J are TRBV18 and TRBJ1-5; 10 positions match TRBD1. In germline, CDR1 is KGHSH, CDR2 LQKENI. This CDR3 region has 15 residues. The V segment lost 6 bases and the J segment 9 bases; nucleotides outside the gene matches: 11. Here the CDR3 DNA reads TGTGCCAGCTCCCCTGGACAGGGGGGCGCGGGGCCCCAGCATTTT. The encoded protein is CASSPGQGGAGPQHF.

This chain joins TRBV29-1 and TRBJ2-3; 11 bases agree with TRBD2. The CDR3 sequence is 14 residues long. The germline gives CDR1 SQVTM, CDR2 ANQGSEA. Losses at the gene ends were 4 bases for V and 4 bases for J; bases not matched to a gene: 4. The CDR3, as DNA: TGCAGCGTTGCCACTAGCGGGAGCCCAGATACGCAGTATTTT. Amino acid sequence: CSVATSGSPDTQYF.

This clonotype came up a few times. The chain couples TRBV4-2 to TRBJ2-2; 11 bases are shared with TRBD2. The CDR3 consists of 17 residues. V was pared by 1 base and J by 5 bases, with 6 bases of the junction left unmatched. CDR1 LGHNA and CDR2 YNFKEQ come from the germline V gene. CDR3 sequence (DNA): TGTGCCAGCAGCCAAGTTAGCGGGAGGGCCGGAACCGGGGAGCTGTTTTTT. This sequence encodes CASSQVSGRAGTGELFF.

A few counts support this clonotype. CDR3 amino acids: CASTISVGGDYEQYF. The CDR3 DNA reads as TGTGCCAGCACCATCTCGGTGGGAGGGGACTACGAGCAGTACTTC. J is TRBJ2-7 and V is TRBV28; 7 bases fit TRBD2. Germline CDR1 is MDHEN and CDR2 is SYDVKM. The CDR3 is 15 amino acids. V shed 7 bases, J shed 3 bases, and the junction held 12 bases outside the gene matches. The whole variable domain, remainder taken from reference TRBV28 and TRBJ2-7, is DVKVTQSSRYLVKRTGEKVFLECVQDMDHENMFWYRQDPGLGLRLIYFSYDVKMKEKGDIPEGYSVSREKKERFSLILESASTNQTSMYLCASTISVGGDYEQYFGPGTRLTVT.

In this sample, this clonotype turned up a few times. The chain uses TRBV4-2 and TRBJ2-3; 13 bases agree with TRBD2. Germline-derived CDR1 and CDR2 are LGHNA and YNFKEQ. The CDR3 sequence is 16 residues long. Trimming at V came to 3 bases and at J to 4 bases, leaving 4 bases not matched to a gene. The CDR3 coding sequence is TGTGCCAGCAGCCAGGACGGACTAGCGGGAGCAGATACGCAGTATTTT. It encodes CASSQDGLAGADTQYF.

There are a few counts of this clonotype. The chain joins TRBV4-3 to TRBJ2-7; a possible D gene is TRBD2 (5 bases). There are 15 residues in the CDR3. Germline CDR1 reads LGHNA; CDR2 reads YSLEER. The ends were cut back, 0 bases at V and 2 bases at J, with 11 bases in the middle. Here the CDR3 DNA reads TGCGCCAGCAGCCAAGAGGTCGGGGAGCCCTACGAGCAGTACTTC. Amino acids: CASSQEVGEPYEQYF.

The chain combines TRBV28 with TRBJ2-7; D may match TRBD1 or TRBD2 (5 bases each). The ends were cut back, 8 bases at V and 3 bases at J, with 14 bases in the middle. Germline V gene sequence: CDR1 MDHEN, CDR2 SYDVKM. The CDR3 contains 13 residues. The CDR3 nucleotides read TGTGCCAGCCGACGGACGGGGCACTACGAGCAGTACTTC. Translation gives CASRRTGHYEQYF. The full variable domain, rest sourced from reference TRBV28 and TRBJ2-7, is DVKVTQSSRYLVKRTGEKVFLECVQDMDHENMFWYRQDPGLGLRLIYFSYDVKMKEKGDIPEGYSVSREKKERFSLILESASTNQTSMYLCASRRTGHYEQYFGPGTRLTVT.

The V gene is TRBV6-2 or TRBV6-3, the J gene TRBJ2-5, with 8 bases aligning to TRBD2. The V and J ends lost 10 bases and 0 bases, in that order; junction bases with no gene match: 4. The CDR3 has 13 amino acids. In germline, CDR1 is MNHEY, CDR2 SVGEGT. DNA for the CDR3: TGTGCCACCTTACTAGCGGACCAAGAGACCCAGTACTTC. The encoded protein is CATLLADQETQYF.

This clonotype came up a few times. The V call is TRBV6-2 or TRBV6-3, the J call TRBJ1-5, with D hard to call. Germline CDR1 reads MNHEY; CDR2 reads SVGEGT. The CDR3 length is 13 residues. V lost 7 bases and J lost 3, with 10 bases in between. DNA for the CDR3: TGTGCCAGCAACCCGGGTCTCAATCAGCCCCAGCATTTT. It specifies CASNPGLNQPQHF.

This clonotype has just a few counts. In nucleotides, the CDR3 is TGTGCCAGCAGTTTACGCCAGAACACCGGGGAGCTGTTTTTT. Its translation: CASSLRQNTGELFF. This chain links TRBV12-3 or TRBV12-4 with TRBJ2-2; no reliable D call. Trimming pared 2 bases from V and 1 base from J, leaving 5 bases between. This CDR3 region has 14 residues.

The chain links TRBV20-1 to TRBJ1-1; TRBD1 matches 7 bases. The CDR3 runs to 16 residues. CDR1 is DFQATT, CDR2 SNEGSKA, per germline (reference sequence). Trimming at V came to 4 bases and at J to 1 base, leaving 12 bases not matched to a gene. The CDR3 is CSATILGGQKNTEAFF. Here the CDR3 DNA reads TGCAGTGCTACAATCCTAGGGGGACAGAAGAACACTGAAGCTTTCTTT.

This clonotype was seen only a few times. This chain joins TRBV4-2 and TRBJ2-7; no clear D. The germline V and J ends were trimmed by 5 bases and 2 bases, with 13 bases remaining between them. The germline gives CDR1 LGHNA, CDR2 YNFKEQ. This CDR3 contains 14 residues. The CDR3 sequence is CASSEVGKPYEQYF. CDR3 sequence (DNA): TGTGCCAGCAGCGAGGTTGGAAAGCCCTACGAGCAGTACTTC.

This clonotype was seen many times. The chain combines TRBV4-3 with TRBJ2-7; maybe TRBD2 (5 bases). Trimming stripped 0 bases from V and 4 bases from J, with 13 bases between. The CDR3 spans 15 residues. CDR1 is LGHNA, CDR2 YSLEER, per germline. CDR3: CASSQDPDGIYEQYF. CDR3 coding DNA: TGCGCCAGCAGCCAAGATCCTGACGGGATATACGAGCAGTACTTC.

This clonotype has at least ten counts. The rearrangement joins TRBV7-9 to TRBJ1-1; D uncertain. This CDR3 spans 14 amino acids. V lost 6 bases and J lost 1, with 12 bases in between. Per germline, CDR1 SEHNR and CDR2 FQNEAQ (reference sequence). The CDR3 DNA follows: TGTGCCAGCAGGCAAGTAGGGTGGAACACTGAAGCTTTCTTT. This gives the protein CASRQVGWNTEAFF.

This clonotype was seen only a few times. The chain recombines TRBV28 with TRBJ2-1; D is unclear. Looked up from germline, CDR1 is MDHEN and CDR2 is SYDVKM. V was pared by 6 bases and J by 6 bases, with 9 bases between. The CDR3 spans 12 residues. As DNA, the CDR3 is TGTGCCAGCAGCCGAAACGTCAATGAGCAGTTCTTC. Amino acid sequence: CASSRNVNEQFF.

This clonotype has just a few counts. This rearrangement joins TRBV29-1 to TRBJ2-2, with a tentative D call TRBD1 (5 bases). CDR1 is SQVTM, CDR2 ANQGSEA, per germline. The CDR3 covers 12 residues. Trimming removed 4 bases from V and 6 bases from J, with 9 bases in between. CDR3 in amino acids: CSVVRGAGELFF. As DNA, the CDR3 is TGCAGCGTTGTTAGGGGTGCCGGGGAGCTGTTTTTT.